This TCR beta chain appears in the sequencing data of a study of PD-L1 blockade in urothelial cancer. Profiling relied on immunoSEQ multiplex PCR, and the TCRdb table lists in-frame clones only, not all of them. The repertoire holds about 84,000 clones, roughly 87% seen once, with 9.5% in the top ten. Specimen: PBMCs, collected around atezolizumab (anti-PD-L1) treatment. This receptor was taken from a man between 65 and 85 years old with urothelial cancer.

In DNA, the CDR3 is TGTGCCAGCAGCTTCGGACAGGGCGAAGATACGCAGTATTTT. Translation: CASSFGQGEDTQYF. The genes are TRBV7-2 and TRBJ2-3; 8 bases map to TRBD1. Germline lookup yields CDR1 SGHTA and CDR2 FQGNSA. V dropped 3 bases and J dropped 5; count of bases not matched to a gene: 4. CDR3 length equals 14 residues.